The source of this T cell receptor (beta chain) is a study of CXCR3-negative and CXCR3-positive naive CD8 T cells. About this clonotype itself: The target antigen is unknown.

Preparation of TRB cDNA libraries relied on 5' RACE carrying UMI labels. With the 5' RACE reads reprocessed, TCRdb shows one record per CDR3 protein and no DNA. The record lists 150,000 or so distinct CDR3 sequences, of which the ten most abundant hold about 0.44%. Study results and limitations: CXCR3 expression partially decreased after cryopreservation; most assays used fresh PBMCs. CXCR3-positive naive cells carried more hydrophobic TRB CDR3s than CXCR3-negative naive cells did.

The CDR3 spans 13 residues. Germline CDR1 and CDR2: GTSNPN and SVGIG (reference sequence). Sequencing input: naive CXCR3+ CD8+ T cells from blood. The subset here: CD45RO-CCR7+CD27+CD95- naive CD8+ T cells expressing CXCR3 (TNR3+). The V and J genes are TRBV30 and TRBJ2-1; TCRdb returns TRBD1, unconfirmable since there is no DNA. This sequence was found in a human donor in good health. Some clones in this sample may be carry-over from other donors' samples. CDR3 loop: CAWDRGSGNEQFF.